This entry lists 29 T cell receptor beta chains sequenced from one sample in a study of CD8+ T cells in alopecia areata. Markers including CD4, CD8alpha, NKG2D and NKG2ACE guided sorting of pooled cutaneous lymph node cells. Extracted from the samples, RNA was reverse transcribed into cDNA to serve as the sequencing template. Profiling relied on immunoSEQ multiplex PCR, and the TCRdb table lists in-frame clones only, not all of them. Recorded here are approximately 300,000 clones, none singletons. What was sequenced was CD4+ T cells sorted from a lymph node. The receptor set was obtained from a C3H/HeJ mouse with alopecia areata. Strain haplotype at MHC: H2-k.

In this sample, this clone turned up many times. Each gene name is a mouse one. The read comes to an end 4 residues before the CDR3 does, leaving the germline J gene to fill in the end. This specimen includes other DNA sequences encoding the same CDR3. The chain joins TRBV13-1 to TRBJ2-2; D remains ambiguous. Trimming removed 3 bases at V and 0 bases at J, with 3 bases between. This CDR3 has 13 residues. Per the germline V gene, CDR1 is NSHNY and CDR2 is SYGAGN. The CDR3 bases that were read are TGTGCCAGCAGTGCCTCAAACACCGGG. Translated, it gives CASSASNTG. The full CDR3 protein reads CASSASNTGQLYF.

Turning to this clone: Mouse gene names and germline throughout. CDR3 in amino acids: CTCSEGQANTGQLYF. The CDR3 DNA, read in part, is TGCACCTGCAGCGAAGGACAGGCAAACACCGGG. The genes are TRBV1 and TRBJ2-2, with 7 bases fitting TRBD1. The read terminates 4 residues before the CDR3 end, so the remaining end is supplied by the germline J gene. CDR3 length equals 15 residues. CDR1 is NSQYPW and CDR2 is LRSPGD in the germline V gene (reference sequence). V was pared by 6 bases and J by 0 bases, with 4 bases of the junction left unmatched.

This clone has ten or more counts. These gene names are mouse names. The read comes to an end 4 residues before the CDR3 does, leaving the germline J gene to fill in the end. The rearrangement uses TRBV17 and TRBJ2-2; 9 bases map to TRBD1. With V trimmed by 2 bases and J by 0 bases, 1 base remained unmatched. The CDR3 extends over 16 amino acids. Germline V gene data show CDR1 as MNHDT and CDR2 as YYDKIL. The part of the CDR3 DNA that was read is TGTGCTAGCAGTAGACGGGACAGGGCAAACACCGGG. It encodes CASSRRDRANTG. The full CDR3 reads CASSRRDRANTGQLYF. Full variable domain (outside the CDR3, taken from reference TRBV17 and TRBJ2-2): DTTVKQNPRYKLARVGKPVNLICSQTMNHDTMYWYQKKPNQAPKLLLFYYDKILNREADTFEKFQSSRPNNSFCSLYIGSAGLEYSAMYLCASSRRDRANTGQLYFGEGSKLTVL.

This clone was detected a few times. Gene labels here are mouse ones. The read ends 4 residues before the CDR3 terminus; that terminus is restored from the germline J gene. The V and J genes are TRBV19 and TRBJ2-7; 10 bases map to TRBD1. Germline assignment: CDR1 FNHDT and CDR2 SITEND (reference sequence). The CDR3 spans 14 residues. The CDR3 bases that were read are TGTGCCAGCAGTATAGTGGGGACAGGGGAT. It encodes CASSIVGTGD. The entire CDR3 protein is CASSIVGTGDEQYF.

This clone was detected a few times. Gene names denote mouse genes. From the germline J gene comes the end of the CDR3, since the read stops 4 residues before it. This rearrangement joins TRBV13-3 to TRBJ2-1, with 7 bases matching TRBD2. This CDR3 has 15 residues. Germline V gene lookup returns CDR1 NNHDY and CDR2 SYVADS. The ends lost 2 bases at V and 0 bases at J; junction bases unmatched: 2. The CDR3 bases that were read are TGTGCCAGCAGTGACCTGGGGGATAACTATGCT. Translation gives CASSDLGDNYA. In full, the CDR3 reads CASSDLGDNYAEQFF.

For this clone: The gene names given are mouse names. The read ends 4 residues early relative to the CDR3; the germline J gene fills the gap. The chain links TRBV29 to TRBJ2-3; TRBD2 agrees at 7 bases. The CDR3 spans 15 residues. Germline V gene sequence: CDR1 MSHET, CDR2 SYDVDS. V dropped 5 bases and J dropped 0; count of bases not matched to a gene: 5. The CDR3 loop reads CASSKGLTSAETLYF. CDR3 DNA, as far as it was read: TGTGCTAGCAGTAAGGGACTGACTAGTGCAGAA.

This clone was observed a few times. Here the gene names and germline are mouse. The read finishes 4 residues shy of the CDR3 end, and the germline J gene is used to complete it. The genes are TRBV19 and TRBJ1-1; D may be TRBD1 (6 bases). The CDR3 extends over 14 amino acids. The germline CDR1 and CDR2 sequences are FNHDT and SITEND (reference sequence). The CDR3 bases that were read are TGTGCCAGCAGTGCGACATCACAGGGTGGA. Translation gives CASSATSQGG. The CDR3 as a whole reads CASSATSQGGEVFF.

In the case of this clone: Here the gene names and germline are mouse. The CDR3 is cut off 4 residues early in the read; its end comes from the germline J gene. In the same sample, other DNA sequences code for this CDR3. The rearrangement links TRBV13-1 to TRBJ1-2; 7 bases line up with TRBD1. Trimming removed 5 bases from V and 0 bases from J; junction bases left unmatched: 4. The CDR3 runs 14 residues. Germline lookup yields CDR1 NSHNY and CDR2 SYGAGN. The covered CDR3 bases are TGTGCCAGCAGGAGACAGGGCGCAAACTCC. Amino acids: CASRRQGANS. The full-length CDR3 reads as CASRRQGANSDYTF.

With regard to this clone: The gene names here belong to mouse. The read ends 4 residues shy of where the CDR3 ends; the end is completed using the germline J gene. The chain is built from TRBV1 and TRBJ2-3; 8 nucleotides match TRBD2. V trimming: 0 bases; J trimming: 0 bases; junction bases outside the gene matches: 5. The CDR3 runs 17 residues. The germline gives CDR1 NSQYPW, CDR2 LRSPGD (reference sequence). CDR3 region: CTCSADLGGASAETLYF. The sequenced CDR3 bases are TGCACCTGCAGTGCAGATCTGGGGGGCGCTAGTGCAGAA. The whole variable domain, filled in from reference TRBV1 and TRBJ2-3, reads VTLLEQNPRWRLVPRGQAVNLRCILKNSQYPWMSWYQQDLQKQLQWLFTLRSPGDKEVKSLPGADYLATRVTDTELRLQVANMSQGRTLYCTCSADLGGASAETLYFGSGTRLTVL.

About this clone itself: Gene names are mouse gene names. The missing CDR3 end, 4 residues past where the read stops, is filled in from the germline J gene. Other nucleotide sequences from this sample produce the same CDR3. The chain links TRBV13-3 to TRBJ2-5; TRBD2 matches 7 bases. Germline lookup yields CDR1 NNHDY and CDR2 SYVADS. The CDR3 is 14 amino acids. J was trimmed by 0 bases and V by 3 bases; bases with no gene match: 1. This chain's CDR3 is CASSAGGNQDTQYF. The CDR3 DNA, read in part, is TGTGCCAGCAGTGCTGGGGGTAACCAAGAC. Filled out from reference TRBV13-3 and TRBJ2-5, the complete variable domain reads EAAVTQSPRSKVAVTGGKVTLSCHQTNNHDYMYWYRQDTGHGLRLIHYSYVADSTEKGDIPDGYKASRPSQENFSLILELASLSQTAVYFCASSAGGNQDTQYFGPGTRLLVL.

This clone was seen more than once but under ten times. Gene names and germline refer to mouse. The sequenced fragment ends 4 residues before the CDR3 boundary, so the rest is inferred from the germline J gene. This sequence joins TRBV31 and TRBJ1-2, with no clear D. From germline, CDR1 is GKSSPN and CDR2 SITVG. The CDR3 contains 12 residues. The V end was cut by 3 bases, the J end by 4 bases, with 9 bases between. CDR3: CAWRQWGSDYTF. CDR3 bases read: TGTGCCTGGAGACAATGGGGCTCC.

In the case of this clone: Mouse gene names apply. The observed sequence ends 4 residues before the CDR3 terminus, with the missing tail filled in from the germline J gene. Other DNA variants within this sample encode the same CDR3. V gene TRBV13-2 combines with J gene TRBJ2-3; 10 bases map to TRBD2. This CDR3 is built from 15 residues. V was clipped by 4 bases and J by 0 bases; unmatched bases: 2. Germline-derived CDR1 and CDR2 are NNHNN and SYGAGS (reference sequence). The CDR3 spells CASGLTGGSAETLYF. CDR3 DNA, as far as it was read: TGTGCCAGCGGTCTGACTGGGGGGAGTGCAGAA.

This clone was detected only a few times. Genes and germline come from the mouse. Read sequence stops 3 residues before the CDR3 end, and the germline J gene provides the missing end. The chain employs TRBV19 and TRBJ1-6, with D perhaps TRBD1 (5 bases). TRBJ1-6 is classed as an ORF, of uncertain function. V was clipped by 4 bases and J by 3 bases, with 8 bases between them. Per germline, CDR1 FNHDT and CDR2 SITEND (reference sequence). The CDR3 covers 14 residues. The CDR3 sequence: CASSPDNYNSPLYF. The DNA read from the CDR3 is TGTGCCAGCAGTCCGGACAACTATAATTCGCCC.

This clone was counted only a few times. Gene names are mouse gene names. Read data end 4 residues before the CDR3 end; the end is taken from the germline J gene. The chain combines TRBV13-1 with TRBJ2-4; 11 bases are a match to TRBD1. This CDR3 comprises 16 residues. Per the germline V gene, CDR1 is NSHNY and CDR2 is SYGAGN. Trimming removed 2 bases from V and 1 base from J; junction bases left unmatched: 3. CDR3 sequence reads: CASSDGQGAGQNTLYF. The CDR3 bases that were read are TGTGCCAGCAGTGACGGACAGGGGGCAGGTCAAAAC.

The sample holds a few counts of this clone. Gene names and germline match the mouse. The read comes to an end 4 residues before the CDR3 does, leaving the germline J gene to fill in the end. The chain couples TRBV13-1 to TRBJ2-7; 9 positions match TRBD2. Germline CDR1 reads NSHNY; CDR2 reads SYGAGN. This CDR3 region has 16 residues. The V and J ends lost 0 bases and 0 bases, in that order; junction bases with no gene match: 4. Incomplete CDR3 DNA: TGTGCCAGCAGTGATGCCCTGGGGGGGGTCTCCTAT. Translated, it gives CASSDALGGVSY. The full CDR3 is CASSDALGGVSYEQYF.

Of note for this clone: Gene names follow the mouse nomenclature. The read is 4 residues too short to cover the CDR3 end, so that end is filled in from the germline J gene. This sample includes further DNA sequences coding for the same CDR3. The gene calls are TRBV31 and TRBJ2-2; 9 nucleotides match TRBD1. Germline-derived CDR1 and CDR2 are GKSSPN and SITVG. There are 15 residues in the CDR3. The V gene end was trimmed by 0 bases and the J gene end by 2 bases; junction bases not matched to a gene: 1. The part of the CDR3 DNA that was read is TGTGCCTGGAGTCTCGACAGGGGGAACACCGGG. Its translation: CAWSLDRGNTG. The entire CDR3 protein is CAWSLDRGNTGQLYF.

Only a few counts were recorded for this clone. The genes and germline here are from mouse. The read ends 4 residues before the CDR3 terminus; that terminus is restored from the germline J gene. The chain combines TRBV19 with TRBJ2-7; TRBD1 is a possible D gene (6 bases). In germline, CDR1 is FNHDT, CDR2 SITEND (reference sequence). This CDR3 region has 14 residues. V was trimmed by 3 bases and J by 0 bases, leaving 10 bases between them. CDR3 loop: CASSTRGSSYEQYF. The sequenced part of the CDR3 DNA is TGTGCCAGCAGTACGAGGGGGAGCTCCTAT.

This clone has more than one count but fewer than ten. With a much larger clone just one base away, this may be a read error. Genes and germline come from the mouse. The read stops 4 residues short of the end of the CDR3; the missing end is completed from the germline J gene. V gene TRBV14 combines with J gene TRBJ1-2; 7 bases are a match to TRBD1. Per the germline V gene, CDR1 is SGHDT and CDR2 is FRDEAV. V dropped 5 bases and J dropped 1; count of bases not matched to a gene: 5. The CDR3 has 14 amino acids. The CDR3 loop reads CASSPGTVNSDYTF. The sequenced part of the CDR3 DNA is TGTGCCAGCAGCCCCGGGACAGTAAACTCC.

This clone was counted between two and nine times. Mouse gene names and germline throughout. The read falls 4 residues short of the CDR3 end, and the missing part is taken from the germline J gene. The chain joins TRBV5 to TRBJ1-1; D may be TRBD1 (6 bases). Looked up from germline, CDR1 is LGHNA and CDR2 is YNLKQL (reference sequence). The CDR3 loop spans 13 amino acids. The covered CDR3 bases are TGTGCCAGCAGCCAACCTCAGGGGACA. Translated, it gives CASSQPQGT. The full CDR3 is CASSQPQGTEVFF.

In its sample, this clone was seen a few times. Mouse gene names and germline throughout. The CDR3 goes on 4 residues after the read ends, and that part is filled in from the germline J gene. The chain recombines TRBV23 with TRBJ2-4; the table's D call TRBD1 went unverified against the DNA. The CDR3 covers 15 residues. The V gene's germline CDR1 is KGHTA and CDR2 FQNQQP. The DNA read from the CDR3 is TGTGCTCCAGCGGGACAGGAGGGGAGTCAAAAC. Protein sequence: CAPAGQEGSQN. The complete CDR3 sequence is CAPAGQEGSQNTLYF.

Regarding this clone: Here the gene names and germline are mouse. The CDR3 goes on 4 residues after the read ends, and that part is filled in from the germline J gene. The same CDR3 is also encoded by other DNA sequences in this sample. The chain joins TRBV13-1 to TRBJ2-5; 7 nucleotides align to TRBD2. The CDR3 runs 13 residues. In germline, CDR1 is NSHNY, CDR2 SYGAGN. CDR3 loop: CASSRDWVDTQYF. The part of the CDR3 DNA that was read is TGTGCCAGCAGTCGAGACTGGGTGGAC.

Notes on this clone: Any gene name here is a mouse gene name. The read is 4 residues too short to cover the CDR3 end, so that end is filled in from the germline J gene. V gene TRBV1 combines with J gene TRBJ2-7; perhaps TRBD2 as D (7 bases). V dropped 0 bases and J dropped 3 bases, with 12 bases sitting between them. This CDR3 region has 15 residues. Germline CDR1 and CDR2: NSQYPW and LRSPGD (reference sequence). Here the CDR3 reads CTCSAEWGDIYEQYF. The sequenced CDR3 bases are TGCACCTGCAGTGCAGAGTGGGGGGACATCTAT.

About this clone: Mouse names are used for the genes. The observed sequence ends 4 residues before the CDR3 terminus, with the missing tail filled in from the germline J gene. J is TRBJ1-2 and V is TRBV5; TRBD1 matches at 10 bases. The CDR3 extends over 16 amino acids. Germline loops: CDR1 LGHNA, CDR2 YNLKQL (reference sequence). Trimming removed 0 bases from V and 3 bases from J; junction bases left unmatched: 4. CDR3 bases read: TGTGCCAGCAGCCAAGATCCGACAGGGGGCCACTCC. Protein product: CASSQDPTGGHS. The whole CDR3 sequence reads CASSQDPTGGHSDYTF.

This clone came up many times. Gene labels here are mouse ones. The read falls 4 residues short of the CDR3 end, and the missing part is taken from the germline J gene. This specimen includes other DNA sequences encoding the same CDR3. The V call is TRBV5, the J call TRBJ2-5; 11 bases match TRBD2. The CDR3 is 14 amino acids. With 4 bases clipped from V and 3 bases from J, the junction kept 0 bases outside the gene matches. In germline, CDR1 is LGHNA, CDR2 YNLKQL (reference sequence). CDR3 bases read: TGTGCCAGCAGCCGGGACTGGGGGCAAGAC. Encoded protein: CASSRDWGQD. The CDR3, in full, reads CASSRDWGQDTQYF.

This clone was seen more than once but under ten times. Germline and genes: mouse. The CDR3 loop is CASSVRGASAETLYF. The DNA read from the CDR3 is TGTGCCAGCAGTGTGAGGGGGGCTAGTGCAGAA. This sequence joins TRBV13-1 and TRBJ2-3; tentatively, D is TRBD2 (7 bases). With the read ending 4 residues before the CDR3 end, the germline J gene is used to fill in that end. The CDR3 spans 15 residues. Germline CDR1 reads NSHNY; CDR2 reads SYGAGN. V was shortened by 3 bases and J by 0 bases, with 11 bases between the two germline ends.

With regard to this clone: The gene symbols are mouse symbols. Read sequence stops 4 residues before the CDR3 end, and the germline J gene provides the missing end. The chain has TRBV5 and TRBJ2-5; 8 positions agree with TRBD1. The CDR3 length is 13 residues. The germline V gene has CDR1 LGHNA and CDR2 YNLKQL (reference sequence). The CDR3 sequence: CASSLGQGDTQYF. The DNA read from the CDR3 is TGTGCCAGCAGCCTCGGACAGGGAGAC.

In this sample, this clone turned up a few times. Genes here carry mouse names. The CDR3 goes on 3 residues after the read ends, and that part is filled in from the germline J gene. The chain recombines TRBV13-3 with TRBJ1-6, with D maybe TRBD1 (6 bases). TRBJ1-6 falls under the ORF class, with uncertain function. Germline V gives CDR1 NNHDY, CDR2 SYVADS. Between the trimmed V and J ends, which lost 7 bases and 4 bases, there was a span of 9 bases. CDR3 length: 13 amino acids. The CDR3: CASGQGYNSPLYF. The sequenced CDR3 bases are TGTGCCAGCGGTCAGGGGTATAATTCGCCC.

Note on this clone: Mouse gene names and germline throughout. The read terminates 4 residues ahead of where the CDR3 ends, so the germline J gene completes it. The chain links TRBV31 to TRBJ2-1; TRBD2 aligns across 10 bases. The junction had 2 bases not matched to a gene; V was cut back by 0 bases and J by 0 bases. Germline V CDR1 and CDR2: GKSSPN, SITVG. The CDR3 is 16 amino acids. The sequenced part of the CDR3 DNA is TGTGCCTGGAGTCTGACTGGGGGGTTTAACTATGCT. This translates into CAWSLTGGFNYA. The whole CDR3 region reads CAWSLTGGFNYAEQFF.

As to this clone: Any gene name here is a mouse gene name. The CDR3 loop is CTCSARTEEVFF. CDR3 bases read: TGCACCTGCAGTGCTCGGACAGAA. V is TRBV1 and J is TRBJ1-1; D possibly corresponds to TRBD1 (6 bases). The sequence runs out 4 residues before the end of the CDR3; the remainder is reconstructed from the germline J gene. This CDR3 is 12 amino acids long. Looked up from germline, CDR1 is NSQYPW and CDR2 is LRSPGD (reference sequence).